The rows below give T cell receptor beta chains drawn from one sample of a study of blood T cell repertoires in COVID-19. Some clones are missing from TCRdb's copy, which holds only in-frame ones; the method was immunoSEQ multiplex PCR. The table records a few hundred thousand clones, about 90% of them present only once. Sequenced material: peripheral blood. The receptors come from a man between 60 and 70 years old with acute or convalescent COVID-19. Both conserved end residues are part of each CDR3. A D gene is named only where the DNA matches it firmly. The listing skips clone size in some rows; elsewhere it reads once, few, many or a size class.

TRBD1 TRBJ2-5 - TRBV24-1 TGTGCCACCAGTGATGCCGGGACAGGCCAAGAGACCCAGTACTTC CATSDAGTGQETQYF
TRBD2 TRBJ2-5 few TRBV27 TGTGCCAGCAGCCGACTAGCGGGAGTAAAGGAGACCCAGTACTTC CASSRLAGVKETQYF
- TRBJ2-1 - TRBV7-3 TGTGCCAGCAGCCGGGGATCTAACAATGAGCAGTTCTTC CASSRGSNNEQFF
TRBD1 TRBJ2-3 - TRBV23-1 TGCGCCAGCAGTCAATCCCGGGACAGGGGTTCTGCGGATACGCAGTATTTT CASSQSRDRGSADTQYF
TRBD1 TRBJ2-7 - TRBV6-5 TGTGCCAGCAACCGGGACAGGGTGGGGAACGAGCAGTACTTC CASNRDRVGNEQYF
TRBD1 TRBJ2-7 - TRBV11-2 TGTGCCAGCAGCCGAATGCCGGGACAGGGTGGCGAGCAGTACTTC CASSRMPGQGGEQYF
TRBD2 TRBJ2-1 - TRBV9 TGTGCCAGCAGCGAGGGACTAGGTCCCAATGAGCAGTTCTTC CASSEGLGPNEQFF
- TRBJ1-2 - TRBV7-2 TGTGCCAGCAGCCTAGGGGGAGGGGGCTATGGCTACACCTTC CASSLGGGGYGYTF
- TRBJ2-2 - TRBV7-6 TGTGCCAGCAGCTTAGTTGGGACACCGAACACCGGGGAGCTGTTTTTT CASSLVGTPNTGELFF
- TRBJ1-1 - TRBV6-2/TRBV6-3 TGTGCCAGCAGTGAGCAGGGAGGGGGCACTGAAGCTTTCTTT CASSEQGGGTEAFF
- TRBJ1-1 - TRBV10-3 TGTGCCATCAGGGACAGCACTAACACTGAAGCTTTCTTT CAIRDSTNTEAFF
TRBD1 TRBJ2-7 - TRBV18 TGTGCCAGCTCACCAGGACAGGTCTACGAGCAGTACTTC CASSPGQVYEQYF
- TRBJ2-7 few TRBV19 TGTGCCAGTAGTATAAGTTCTAGCCTACCCTACGAGCAGTACTTC CASSISSSLPYEQYF
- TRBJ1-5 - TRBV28 TGTGCCAGCAGTTTATTCCCCCCCTTCAGGCAGCCCCAGCATTTT CASSLFPPFRQPQHF
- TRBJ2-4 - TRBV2 TGTGCCAGCGATAGAGGAACCAAAAACATTCAGTACTTC CASDRGTKNIQYF
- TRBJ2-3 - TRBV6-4 TGTGCCAGCAGTGAATTACAGGGAAATACGCAGTATTTT CASSELQGNTQYF
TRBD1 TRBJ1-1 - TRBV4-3 TGCGCCAGCAGCCAAGTTGGGACAGGGGGCACTGAAGCTTTCTTT CASSQVGTGGTEAFF
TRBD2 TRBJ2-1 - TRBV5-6 TGTGCCAGCAGCTTGGACCGGACTAGCGGAGACAATGAGCAGTTCTTC CASSLDRTSGDNEQFF
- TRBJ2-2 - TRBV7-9 TGTGCCAGCACCTCCCATGGGGAGCTGTTTTTT CASTSHGELFF
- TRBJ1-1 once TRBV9 TGTGCCAGCAGTTTAGGACAACCGGGGGGCACTGAAGCTTTCTTT CASSLGQPGGTEAFF
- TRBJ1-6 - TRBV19 TGTGCCAGTAGTAACTCGGCGGATTCACCCCTCCACTTT CASSNSADSPLHF
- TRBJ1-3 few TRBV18 TGTGCCAGCTCACCGATGAGAAGCTCTGGAAACACCATATATTTT CASSPMRSSGNTIYF
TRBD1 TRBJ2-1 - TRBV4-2 TGTGCCAGCAGCCAAGATAAGGGGACAGGGGGCCTCGGGACTACCTACAATGAGCAGTTCTTC CASSQDKGTGGLGTTYNEQFF
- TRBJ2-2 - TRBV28 TGTGCCAGCAGTGGTGTCGTAGGAGAAAGGAACACCGGGGAGCTGTTTTTT CASSGVVGERNTGELFF
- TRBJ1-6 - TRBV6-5 TGTGCCAGCAGTACGGGCTCAAGGGGCTCACCCCTCCACTTT CASSTGSRGSPLHF
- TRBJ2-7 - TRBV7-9 TGTGCCAGCAGTTATAGACAGAATTCCTACGAGCAGTACTTC CASSYRQNSYEQYF
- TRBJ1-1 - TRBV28 TGTGCCAGCAACGGGGGGTGGAACACTGAAGCTTTCTTT CASNGGWNTEAFF
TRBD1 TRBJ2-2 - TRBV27 TGTGCCAGCAGTTTTAATAAAATGCCGGACAGGGGTCGGGAGCTGTTTTTT CASSFNKMPDRGRELFF
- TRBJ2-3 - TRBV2 TGTGCCAGCAGGGGGGGTGACTACACAGATACGCAGTATTTT CASRGGDYTDTQYF
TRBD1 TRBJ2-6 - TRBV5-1 TGCGCCAGCAGCTTGCGGACAGGGGGGCGTGGGGCCAACGTCCTGACTTTC CASSLRTGGRGANVLTF
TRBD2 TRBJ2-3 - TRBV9 TGTGCCAGCAGCGTAGCTCCTTTCGGGAGGGAGAGTACTAGCACAGATACGCAGTATTTT CASSVAPFGRESTSTDTQYF
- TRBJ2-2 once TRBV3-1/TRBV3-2 TGTGCCAGCAGCCCGAACGGGAACACCGGGGAGCTGTTTTTT CASSPNGNTGELFF
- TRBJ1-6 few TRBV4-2 TGTGCCAGCAGCCAAGGGGCAGGGGCGAATTCACCCCTCCACTTT CASSQGAGANSPLHF
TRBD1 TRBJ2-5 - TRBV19 TGTGCCAGTAGTGGCACGCAGGGGGCTTGGGGAGAGACCCAGTACTTC CASSGTQGAWGETQYF
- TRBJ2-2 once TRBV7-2 TGTGCCAGCAGCCTTCGGGACACCGACACCGGGGAGCTGTTTTTT CASSLRDTDTGELFF
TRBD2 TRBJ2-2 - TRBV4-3 TGCGCCAGCAGCCAAGATGGTAGCGGGAGGTTAACCGGGGAGCTGTTTTTT CASSQDGSGRLTGELFF
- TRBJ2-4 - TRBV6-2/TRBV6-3 TGTGCCAGCAGTTACTTGAATGTCCATGAGGCTCAGTACTTC CASSYLNVHEAQYF
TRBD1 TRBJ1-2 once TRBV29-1 TGCAGCGTGGATGGGACAGCCGTTCCAGGGGGCTACACCTTC CSVDGTAVPGGYTF
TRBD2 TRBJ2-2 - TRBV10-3 TGTGCCATCAGTGAATCCGGGACTAGTAACACCGGGGAGCTGTTTTTT CAISESGTSNTGELFF
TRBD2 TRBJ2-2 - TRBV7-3 TGTGCCAGCAGCTTATCCGGGAGGGGGACCGGGGAGCTGTTTTTT CASSLSGRGTGELFF
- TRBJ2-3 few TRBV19 TGTGCCAGTAGTATAGGTTCGGGTACAGATACGCAGTATTTT CASSIGSGTDTQYF